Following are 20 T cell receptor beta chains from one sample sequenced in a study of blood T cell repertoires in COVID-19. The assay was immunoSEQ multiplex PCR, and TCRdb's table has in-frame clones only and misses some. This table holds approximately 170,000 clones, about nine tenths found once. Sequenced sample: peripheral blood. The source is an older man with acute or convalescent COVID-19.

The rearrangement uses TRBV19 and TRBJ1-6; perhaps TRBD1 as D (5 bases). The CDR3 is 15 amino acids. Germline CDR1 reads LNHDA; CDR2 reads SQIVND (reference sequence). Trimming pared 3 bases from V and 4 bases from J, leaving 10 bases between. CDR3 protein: CASSIDSRYNSPLHF. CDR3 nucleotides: TGTGCCAGTAGTATCGACAGCCGATATAATTCACCCCTCCACTTT.

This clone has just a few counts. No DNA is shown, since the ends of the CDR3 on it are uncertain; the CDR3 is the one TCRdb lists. CDR3: CASSSSGGTGPSVATNEKLFF. The V and J genes are TRBV6-2 or TRBV6-3 and TRBJ1-4. The CDR3 adds up to 21 amino acids, both ends counted. Germline lookup yields CDR1 MNHEY and CDR2 SVGEGT.

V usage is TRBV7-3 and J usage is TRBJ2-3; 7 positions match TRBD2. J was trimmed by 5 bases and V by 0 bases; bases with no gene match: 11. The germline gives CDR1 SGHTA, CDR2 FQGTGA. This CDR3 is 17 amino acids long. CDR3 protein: CASSLTSAGALGDTQYF. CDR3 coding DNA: TGTGCCAGCAGCTTAACGTCGGCGGGAGCCCTTGGAGATACGCAGTATTTT.

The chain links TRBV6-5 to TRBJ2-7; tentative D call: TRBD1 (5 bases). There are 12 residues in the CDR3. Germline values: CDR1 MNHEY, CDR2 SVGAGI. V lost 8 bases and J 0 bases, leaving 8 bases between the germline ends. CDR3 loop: CASDRGSYEQYF. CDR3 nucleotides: TGTGCCAGCGACAGAGGCTCCTACGAGCAGTACTTC.

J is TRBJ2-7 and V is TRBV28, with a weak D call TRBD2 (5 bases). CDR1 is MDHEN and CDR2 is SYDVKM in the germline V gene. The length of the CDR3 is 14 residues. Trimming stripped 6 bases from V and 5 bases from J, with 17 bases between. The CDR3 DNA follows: TGTGCCAGCAGCGACTATACGGGAAAGGACGAGCAGTACTTC. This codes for CASSDYTGKDEQYF.

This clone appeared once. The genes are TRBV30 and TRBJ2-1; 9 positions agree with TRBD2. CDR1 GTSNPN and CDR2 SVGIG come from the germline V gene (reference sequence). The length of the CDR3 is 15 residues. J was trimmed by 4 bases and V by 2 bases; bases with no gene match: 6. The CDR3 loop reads CAWSLGLASYNEQFF. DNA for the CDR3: TGTGCCTGGAGTCTGGGACTAGCCAGTTACAATGAGCAGTTCTTC.

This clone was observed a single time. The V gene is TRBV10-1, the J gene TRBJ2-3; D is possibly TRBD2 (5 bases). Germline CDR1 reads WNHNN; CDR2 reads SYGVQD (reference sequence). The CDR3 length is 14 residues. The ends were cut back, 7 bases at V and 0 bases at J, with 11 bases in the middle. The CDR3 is CASNRGASTDTQYF. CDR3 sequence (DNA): TGCGCCAGCAATCGGGGTGCTAGCACAGATACGCAGTATTTT.

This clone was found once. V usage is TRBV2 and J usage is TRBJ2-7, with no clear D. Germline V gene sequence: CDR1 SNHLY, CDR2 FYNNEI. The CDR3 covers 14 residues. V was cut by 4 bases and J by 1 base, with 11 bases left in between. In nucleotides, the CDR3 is TGTGCCAGCAGTGCCGTTGGAGAGTCCTACGAGCAGTACTTC. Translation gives CASSAVGESYEQYF.

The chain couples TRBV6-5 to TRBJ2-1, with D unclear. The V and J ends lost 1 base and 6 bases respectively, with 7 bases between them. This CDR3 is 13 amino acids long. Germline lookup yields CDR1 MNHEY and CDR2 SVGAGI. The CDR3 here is CASSYFLSNEQFF. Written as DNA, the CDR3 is TGTGCCAGCAGTTACTTCTTATCCAATGAGCAGTTCTTC.

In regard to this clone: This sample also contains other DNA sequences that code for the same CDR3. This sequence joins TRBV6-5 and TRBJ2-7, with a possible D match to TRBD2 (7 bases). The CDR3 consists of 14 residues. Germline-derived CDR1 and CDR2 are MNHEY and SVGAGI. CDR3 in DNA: TGTGCTAGCGGCCTCGGGGGGCTGCCCTACGAGCAGTACTTC. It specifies CASGLGGLPYEQYF.

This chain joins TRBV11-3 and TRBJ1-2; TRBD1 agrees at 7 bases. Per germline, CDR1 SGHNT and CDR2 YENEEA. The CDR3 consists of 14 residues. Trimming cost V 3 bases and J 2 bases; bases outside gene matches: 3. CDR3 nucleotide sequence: TGTGCCAGCAGCTTGACAGGGAGGAACTATGGCTACACCTTC. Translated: CASSLTGRNYGYTF.

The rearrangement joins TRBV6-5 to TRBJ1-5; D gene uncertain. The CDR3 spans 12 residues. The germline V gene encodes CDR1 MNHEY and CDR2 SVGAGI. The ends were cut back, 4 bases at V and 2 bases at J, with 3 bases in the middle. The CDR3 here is CASSSGNQPQHF. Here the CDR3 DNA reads TGTGCCAGCAGTTCGGGCAATCAGCCCCAGCATTTT.

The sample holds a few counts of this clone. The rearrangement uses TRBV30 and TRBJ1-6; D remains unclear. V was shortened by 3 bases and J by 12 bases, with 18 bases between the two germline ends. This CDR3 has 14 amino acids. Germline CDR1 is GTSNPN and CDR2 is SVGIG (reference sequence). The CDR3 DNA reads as TGTGCCTGGAGATTAGGAGGCCCTTACTTACCCCTCCACTTT. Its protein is CAWRLGGPYLPLHF.

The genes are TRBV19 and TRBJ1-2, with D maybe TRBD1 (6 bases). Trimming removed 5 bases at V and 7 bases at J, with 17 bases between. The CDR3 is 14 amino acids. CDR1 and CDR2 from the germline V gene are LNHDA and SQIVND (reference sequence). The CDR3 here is CASSQGPRRSGYTF. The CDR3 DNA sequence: TGTGCCAGTAGTCAGGGGCCCCGCCGTTCTGGCTACACCTTC.

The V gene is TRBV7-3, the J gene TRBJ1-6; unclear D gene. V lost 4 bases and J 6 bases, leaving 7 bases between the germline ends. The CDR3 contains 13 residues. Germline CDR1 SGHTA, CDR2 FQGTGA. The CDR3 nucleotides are TGTGCCAGCAGCTCATCAATTAATTCACCCCTCCACTTT. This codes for CASSSSINSPLHF.

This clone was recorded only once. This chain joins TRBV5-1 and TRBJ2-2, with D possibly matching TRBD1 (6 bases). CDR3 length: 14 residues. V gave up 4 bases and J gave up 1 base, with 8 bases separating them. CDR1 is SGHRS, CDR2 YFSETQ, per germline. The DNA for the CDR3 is TGCGCCAGCAGCCTGACAGGGAACACCGGGGAGCTGTTTTTT. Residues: CASSLTGNTGELFF.

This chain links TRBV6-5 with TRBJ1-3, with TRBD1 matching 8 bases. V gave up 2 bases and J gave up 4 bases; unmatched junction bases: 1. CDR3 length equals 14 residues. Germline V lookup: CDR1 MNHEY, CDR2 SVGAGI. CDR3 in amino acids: CASSYRDRGNTIYF. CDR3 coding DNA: TGTGCCAGCAGTTACCGGGACAGGGGAAACACCATATATTTT.

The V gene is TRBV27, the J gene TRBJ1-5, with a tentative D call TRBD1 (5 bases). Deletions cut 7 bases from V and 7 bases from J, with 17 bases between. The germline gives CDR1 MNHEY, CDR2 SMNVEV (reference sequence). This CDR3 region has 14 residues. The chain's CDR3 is CASKFGAGGQPQHF. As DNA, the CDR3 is TGTGCCAGCAAGTTCGGAGCCGGGGGACAGCCCCAGCATTTT.

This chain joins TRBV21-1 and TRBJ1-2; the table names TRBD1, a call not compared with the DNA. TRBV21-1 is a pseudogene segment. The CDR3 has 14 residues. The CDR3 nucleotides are TGTGCCAGCAGCCTTCCGACAGGGAAGGACGGCTACACCTTC. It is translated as CASSLPTGKDGYTF.

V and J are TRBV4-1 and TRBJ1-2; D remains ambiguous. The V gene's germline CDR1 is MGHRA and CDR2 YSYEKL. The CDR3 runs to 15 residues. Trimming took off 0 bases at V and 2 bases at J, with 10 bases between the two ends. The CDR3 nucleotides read TGCGCCAGCAGCCAAGAGTTTACAGCAAACTATGGCTACACCTTC. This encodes CASSQEFTANYGYTF.